This is a list of T cell receptor beta chains from one sample in a study of cytomegalovirus exposure and HLA in healthy donors. Using immunoSEQ multiplex PCR, the repertoire was profiled, and TCRdb retains in-frame clones only, with some absent. The sample includes 140,000 to 150,000 clones, roughly 80% of them seen just once. Sequences were obtained from PBMCs. These receptors all come from a man in his forties in good health and CMV-seropositive. The CDR3 runs from the conserved cysteine through the conserved F or W. A D gene is named only where the DNA matches it firmly. Only part of the rows carry a size: once, few, many, or a class if the clone is expanded.

D,V,J,size,CDR3,DNA
TRBD2,TRBV7-2,TRBJ2-3,.,CASSFLAGGRADTQYF,TGTGCCAGCAGCTTCTTAGCGGGAGGCCGCGCAGATACGCAGTATTTT
.,TRBV4-1,TRBJ2-7,.,CASSPRERYEQYF,TGCGCCAGCAGCCCTCGGGAGCGGTACGAGCAGTACTTC
.,TRBV7-9,TRBJ2-1,once,CASSLLTSSSYNEQFF,TGTGCCAGCAGCTTGCTAACCTCGAGCTCCTACAATGAGCAGTTCTTC
TRBD2,TRBV7-6,TRBJ2-7,.,CASSLGSGRGYEQYF,TGTGCCAGCAGCTTAGGTAGCGGGAGAGGGTACGAGCAGTACTTC
.,TRBV7-9,TRBJ2-4,once,CASSFRQGGKNIQYF,TGTGCCAGCAGCTTTCGGCAGGGCGGCAAAAACATTCAGTACTTC
TRBD2,TRBV4-3,TRBJ2-3,few,CASSLSSGRGDTQYF,TGCGCCAGCAGCCTCTCTAGCGGGAGGGGGGATACGCAGTATTTT
TRBD2,TRBV7-3,TRBJ2-1,.,CASSPGLAYNEQFF,TGTGCCAGCAGTCCGGGACTAGCCTACAATGAGCAGTTCTTC
.,TRBV7-9,TRBJ2-5,.,CASSPPTDQETQYF,TGTGCCAGCAGCCCCCCTACGGACCAAGAGACCCAGTACTTC
.,TRBV27,TRBJ2-6,.,CASSLVSAGANGLTF,TGTGCCAGCAGTTTAGTAAGCGCTGGGGCCAACGGCCTGACTTTC
.,TRBV2,TRBJ2-7,.,CASSVDNEQYF,TGTGCCAGCAGTGTCGACAACGAGCAGTACTTC
.,TRBV7-9,TRBJ2-7,.,CASSRTDEQYF,TGTGCCAGCAGTCGCACTGACGAGCAGTACTTC
.,TRBV11-1,TRBJ1-4,.,CASSLGGLPTNEKLFF,TGTGCCAGCAGCCTCGGGGGACTTCCAACTAATGAAAAACTGTTTTTT
.,TRBV10-3,TRBJ2-1,.,CAIRPRQDVDNEQFF,TGTGCCATCAGACCACGACAGGATGTGGACAATGAGCAGTTCTTC
TRBD1,TRBV18,TRBJ1-4,.,CASSDREFNEKLFF,TGTGCCAGCTCCGACAGGGAGTTCAATGAAAAACTGTTTTTT
TRBD1,TRBV6-5,TRBJ2-3,.,CASRSQGSDTQYF,TGTGCCAGCAGGTCACAGGGGTCAGATACGCAGTATTTT
TRBD2,TRBV6-9,TRBJ2-1,.,CASSYTPGGVPNEQFF,TGTGCCAGCAGTTATACCCCGGGAGGAGTCCCCAATGAGCAGTTCTTC
TRBD2,TRBV7-3,TRBJ2-3,.,CASSAGTSRIDTQYF,TGTGCCAGCAGCGCCGGGACTAGCCGTATAGATACGCAGTATTTT
.,TRBV2,TRBJ1-2,.,CASSKQGLLSNGYTF,TGTGCCAGCAGTAAACAGGGTTTGTTATCGAATGGCTACACCTTC
.,TRBV4-1,TRBJ2-5,.,CASSQLGLPGETQYF,TGCGCCAGCAGCCAACTCGGTCTGCCGGGAGAGACCCAGTACTTC
TRBD2,TRBV18,TRBJ2-1,.,CASSPSVEAGAGQFF,TGTGCCAGCTCACCCTCGGTAGAAGCGGGAGCGGGGCAGTTCTTC
.,TRBV5-4,TRBJ2-3,.,CASRSLTATDTQYF,TGTGCCAGCCGCTCACTGACAGCCACAGATACGCAGTATTTT
TRBD1,TRBV7-9,TRBJ1-4,.,CASSPQGQGNEKLFF,TGTGCCAGCAGCCCCCAGGGACAGGGGAATGAAAAACTGTTTTTT
TRBD2,TRBV9,TRBJ2-3,once,CASSVVSGSVVDTQYF,TGTGCCAGCAGCGTAGTTAGCGGGAGTGTTGTGGATACGCAGTATTTT
TRBD1,TRBV2,TRBJ1-5,.,CASTPTGDQPQHF,TGTGCCAGCACCCCGACAGGGGACCAGCCCCAGCATTTT
TRBD2,TRBV6-5,TRBJ2-1,.,CASRGTSGNEQFF,TGTGCCAGCAGAGGGACTAGCGGGAATGAGCAGTTCTTC
.,TRBV27,TRBJ2-7,.,CASSFFGGSYEQYF,TGTGCCAGCAGTTTTTTCGGGGGTTCCTACGAGCAGTACTTC
TRBD1,TRBV5-1,TRBJ1-3,.,CASSLDFQGAGNTIYF,TGCGCCAGCAGCTTGGATTTCCAGGGGGCTGGAAACACCATATATTTT
TRBD2,TRBV5-4,TRBJ2-3,few,CASSLGLAGGLGDTQYF,TGTGCCAGCAGCTTGGGACTAGCGGGAGGGCTCGGAGATACGCAGTATTTT
TRBD1,TRBV6-1,TRBJ2-1,.,CASSEAGRGNEQFF,TGTGCCAGCAGTGAAGCGGGCAGGGGGAATGAGCAGTTCTTC
.,TRBV4-3,TRBJ1-2,.,CASSQESGDGYTF,TGCGCCAGCAGCCAAGAATCGGGGGATGGCTACACCTTC
TRBD2,TRBV27,TRBJ2-7,.,CASSPSGRSYEQYF,TGTGCCAGCAGTCCGAGCGGGAGAAGCTACGAGCAGTACTTC
TRBD2,TRBV7-9,TRBJ2-2,.,CASSLRLAGYTGELFF,TGTGCCAGCAGCTTACGACTAGCGGGATACACCGGGGAGCTGTTTTTT
TRBD2,TRBV6-5,TRBJ2-1,.,CASSPRTSGLNEQFF,TGTGCCAGCAGTCCCCGAACTAGCGGGCTCAATGAGCAGTTCTTC
TRBD2,TRBV5-8,TRBJ2-1,few,CASRLAGGPSYNEQFF,TGTGCCAGCCGTTTAGCGGGAGGGCCGTCCTACAATGAGCAGTTCTTC
TRBD2,TRBV29-1,TRBJ2-1,.,CSATGTSDMNEQFF,TGCAGCGCAACCGGGACTAGTGATATGAATGAGCAGTTCTTC
.,TRBV25-1,TRBJ1-1,.,CASSEHGTIRAFF,TGTGCCAGCAGTGAACACGGGACAATCAGAGCTTTCTTT
TRBD2,TRBV4-1,TRBJ2-1,.,CASSLQAGAVNEQFF,TGCGCCAGCAGTCTACAAGCGGGAGCTGTGAATGAGCAGTTCTTC
TRBD2,TRBV5-4,TRBJ2-7,.,CASKAGLAGTGEQYF,TGTGCCAGCAAAGCCGGACTAGCGGGAACTGGCGAGCAGTACTTC
TRBD1,TRBV19,TRBJ1-2,once,CAPKGTGKDYGYTF,TGTGCCCCAAAGGGGACAGGGAAGGACTATGGCTACACCTTC
.,TRBV25-1,TRBJ2-5,.,CASSGGEPNGETQYF,TGTGCCAGCAGTGGTGGCGAGCCTAACGGGGAGACCCAGTACTTC
.,TRBV7-2,TRBJ2-2,.,CASSSSYSAVITGELFF,TGTGCCAGCAGCTCCTCATATTCAGCGGTTATTACCGGGGAGCTGTTTTTT
TRBD1,TRBV7-2,TRBJ2-1,.,CASSLRGQGIYEQFF,TGTGCCAGCAGCTTACGGGGACAGGGCATTTATGAGCAGTTCTTC
TRBD1,TRBV5-6,TRBJ2-1,.,CASSSRTGWSYNEQFF,TGTGCCAGCAGCTCACGGACAGGGTGGTCCTACAATGAGCAGTTCTTC
.,TRBV7-2,TRBJ2-5,.,CASSFPYQETQYF,TGTGCCAGCAGCTTCCCGTACCAAGAGACCCAGTACTTC
TRBD1,TRBV6-1,TRBJ1-2,.,CASSGPGGTGGSPLYGYTF,TGTGCCAGCAGTGGGCCTGGAGGAACAGGGGGAAGCCCTCTCTATGGCTACACCTTC
.,TRBV9,TRBJ2-3,.,CASSVATGGRLAGLVGDTQYF,TGTGCCAGCAGCGTAGCTACAGGGGGACGGCTAGCGGGATTGGTTGGCGATACGCAGTATTTT
.,TRBV7-9,TRBJ2-5,.,CASSLLRGDQETQYF,TGTGCCAGCAGCTTACTGCGCGGCGACCAAGAGACCCAGTACTTC
.,TRBV27,TRBJ2-1,.,CASTWGRGSNEQFF,TGTGCCAGCACCTGGGGGCGGGGGAGCAATGAGCAGTTCTTC
TRBD2,TRBV30,TRBJ2-7,.,CAWSVRTSGGGEQYF,TGTGCCTGGAGTGTCCGGACTAGCGGGGGTGGCGAGCAGTACTTC
.,TRBV7-2,TRBJ2-2,.,CASSPRIPEELFF,TGTGCCAGCAGCCCGAGGATCCCCGAGGAGCTGTTTTTT
.,TRBV7-3,TRBJ1-2,once,CASSFFYGYTF,TGTGCCAGCAGCTTCTTTTATGGCTACACCTTC